Below, 24 T cell receptor beta chains from the same sample are listed, as sequenced in a study of vaccination effects on CD4 cells after COVID-19. These receptors lack a known antigen. Repertoires were generated with immunoSEQ multiplex PCR, while TCRdb's copy carries only in-frame clones and drops some. The sample consists of fewer than 90,000 clones, more than 60% of them appearing once. Sequencing followed a ViraFEST assay step that expanded antigen-specific CD4+ T cells with viral peptide pools. After around nine days in culture, the CD4+ T cells were isolated. Vaccine administered to participants consisted of two doses of either BNT162b2 or mRNA-1273. The material was CD4+ T cells from PBMCs cultured with HCoV-OC43 spike peptides, obtained after COVID-19 vaccination. Subset meaning: HCoV-OC43 spike overlapping peptide pool stimulation. The source of these receptors is a human donor who received a COVID-19 vaccine.

The rearrangement joins TRBV9 to TRBJ2-3; TRBD2 matches 13 bases. The length of the CDR3 is 14 residues. Trimming took 1 base from V and 13 from J; bases not matched to a gene: 6. Germline CDR1 SGDLS, CDR2 YYNGEE. CDR3 DNA: TGTGCCAGCAGCGTAAGGCCCACTAGCGGGGGGGAGTATTTT. Translation gives CASSVRPTSGGEYF.

This clone was picked up one time. This chain links TRBV2 with TRBJ1-2; perhaps TRBD1 as D (6 bases). Trimming took off 6 bases at V and 7 bases at J, with 15 bases between the two ends. The CDR3 is 13 amino acids. Germline V gene data show CDR1 as SNHLY and CDR2 as FYNNEI. CDR3 amino acids: CASRDRGQGGYTF. The CDR3 DNA follows: TGTGCCAGCAGAGATCGGGGGCAGGGTGGCTACACCTTC.

This rearrangement joins TRBV12-5 to TRBJ1-3, with D possibly being TRBD1 (5 bases). Trimming stripped 6 bases from V and 2 bases from J, with 8 bases between. Per the germline V gene, CDR1 is LGHNT and CDR2 is FRNRAP. This CDR3 region has 13 residues. The CDR3 protein is CASGRGPGNTIYF. The CDR3 DNA follows: TGTGCTAGTGGGAGGGGCCCTGGAAACACCATATATTTT.

This clone was counted only a few times. The gene calls are TRBV9 and TRBJ2-6; tentatively, D is TRBD2 (5 bases). The CDR3 runs 15 residues. V lost 1 base to trimming and J lost 2 bases, with 7 bases between them. The germline V gene encodes CDR1 SGDLS and CDR2 YYNGEE. DNA for the CDR3: TGTGCCAGCAGCGTAATGGGAGCTGGGGCCAACGTCCTGACTTTC. Protein product: CASSVMGAGANVLTF.

As for this clone: Distinct nucleotide sequences in the sample also encode this CDR3. The rearrangement joins TRBV6-6 to TRBJ1-2; D might be TRBD1 (6 bases). V gave up 0 bases and J gave up 2 bases, with 7 bases separating them. The CDR3 runs 14 residues. Germline V lookup: CDR1 MNHNY, CDR2 SVGAGI (reference sequence). CDR3 protein: CASSYSGGNYGYTF. In nucleotides, the CDR3 is TGTGCCAGCAGTTACTCAGGGGGAAACTATGGCTACACCTTC.

This clone turned up a few times. The chain carries TRBV10-1 and TRBJ2-5; unclear D gene. The CDR3 spans 13 residues. Trimming removed 8 bases at V and 0 bases at J, with 10 bases between. The V gene's germline CDR1 is WNHNN and CDR2 SYGVQD (reference sequence). The CDR3 coding sequence is TGCGCCAGCGAACCCAAGTACCAAGAGACCCAGTACTTC. Protein sequence: CASEPKYQETQYF.

This clone has a single count. The V and J genes are TRBV27 and TRBJ2-6, with 11 bases identical to TRBD1. The CDR3 extends over 16 amino acids. V was clipped by 5 bases and J by 2 bases; unmatched bases: 2. Germline CDR1 is MNHEY and CDR2 is SMNVEV (reference sequence). CDR3 in amino acids: CASSGQGAPGANVLTF. The CDR3 DNA reads TGTGCCAGCAGTGGACAGGGGGCGCCTGGGGCCAACGTCCTGACTTTC.

The chain is built from TRBV5-8 and TRBJ2-1, with 9 bases matching TRBD1. V was clipped by 3 bases and J by 3 bases; unmatched bases: 10. This CDR3 has 17 residues. Germline CDR1 reads SGHTS; CDR2 reads YDEGEE. The CDR3 DNA is TGTGCCAGCAGCTCATTGACAAAGACAGGGGGCTACAATGAGCAGTTCTTC. This translates into CASSSLTKTGGYNEQFF.

This chain links TRBV4-1 with TRBJ1-4; 7 bases fit TRBD1. The V segment lost 6 bases and the J segment 2 bases; nucleotides outside the gene matches: 9. The germline CDR1 and CDR2 sequences are MGHRA and YSYEKL. CDR3 size: 16 residues. CDR3: CASSLTGIGTNEKLFF. CDR3 in DNA: TGCGCCAGCAGTTTGACAGGGATCGGCACTAATGAAAAACTGTTTTTT.

Of note for this clone: Other DNA sequences of this sample code for an identical CDR3. The chain uses TRBV28 and TRBJ2-5, with 8 bases fitting TRBD2. CDR1 is MDHEN and CDR2 is SYDVKM in the germline V gene. The CDR3 covers 15 residues. Trimming removed 4 bases from V and 4 bases from J; junction bases left unmatched: 8. The CDR3 sequence is CASSSGGGGRETQYF. CDR3 nucleotide sequence: TGTGCCAGCAGTTCGGGGGGGGGTGGGAGAGAGACCCAGTACTTC.

The chain carries TRBV5-1 and TRBJ2-5; a possible D gene is TRBD1 (5 bases). The CDR3 totals 14 residues. V was pared by 2 bases and J by 4 bases, with 12 bases between. Germline V gene sequence: CDR1 SGHRS, CDR2 YFSETQ. In DNA form, the CDR3 reads TGCGCCAGCAGCTTCGTGACAGTCCGAGAGACCCAGTACTTC. Its translation: CASSFVTVRETQYF.

The V gene is TRBV7-3, the J gene TRBJ1-5; unclear D gene. Trimming took 1 base from V and 6 from J, leaving 7 bases between them. Germline V CDR1 and CDR2: SGHTA, FQGTGA. The CDR3 has 13 amino acids. The chain's CDR3 is CASSLNVGQPQHF. In nucleotides, the CDR3 is TGTGCCAGCAGCTTAAATGTCGGTCAGCCCCAGCATTTT.

The rearrangement joins TRBV2 to TRBJ1-1; D possibly corresponds to TRBD1 (6 bases). The germline V and J ends were trimmed by 7 bases and 0 bases, with 12 bases remaining between them. The CDR3 runs 14 residues. Germline V CDR1 and CDR2: SNHLY, FYNNEI. This chain's CDR3 is CASKGGQLNTEAFF. DNA of the CDR3: TGTGCCAGCAAAGGTGGACAGCTGAACACTGAAGCTTTCTTT.

V and J are TRBV5-4 and TRBJ1-2; TRBD1 matches at 7 bases. Losses at the gene ends were 2 bases for V and 6 bases for J; bases not matched to a gene: 7. In germline, CDR1 is SGHNT, CDR2 YYREEE (reference sequence). This CDR3 has 14 amino acids. The CDR3 spells CASSFHDRDHGYTF. CDR3 DNA sequence: TGTGCCAGCAGCTTCCACGACAGGGACCATGGCTACACCTTC.

This clone was observed a few times. The chain employs TRBV5-5 and TRBJ2-7, with 12 bases identical to TRBD2. The CDR3 is 15 amino acids. V lost 0 bases, J lost 2 bases, and 0 bases stayed unmatched. Germline V gene lookup returns CDR1 SGHKS and CDR2 YYEKEE (reference sequence). This chain's CDR3 is CASSLASGGAYEQYV. DNA of the CDR3: TGTGCCAGCAGCTTGGCTAGCGGGGGGGCCTACGAGCAGTACGTC.

This clone has just one count. The chain recombines TRBV6-5 with TRBJ2-5, with D hard to call. The CDR3 loop spans 13 amino acids. V lost 6 bases, J lost 2 bases, and 10 bases lay in between. Germline lookup yields CDR1 MNHEY and CDR2 SVGAGI. CDR3 sequence reads: CASRRLLQETQYF. The DNA of the CDR3 is TGTGCCAGCAGAAGACTCCTACAAGAGACCCAGTACTTC.

Turning to this clone: This sample includes further DNA sequences coding for the same CDR3. The chain links TRBV5-1 to TRBJ1-4; 8 nucleotides align to TRBD1. Germline V lookup: CDR1 SGHRS, CDR2 YFSETQ. This CDR3 comprises 14 residues. V gave up 2 bases and J gave up 5 bases; unmatched junction bases: 2. This chain's CDR3 is CASSFGQGNEKLFF. As DNA, the CDR3 is TGCGCCAGCAGCTTTGGACAGGGAAATGAAAAACTGTTTTTT.

The chain carries TRBV5-4 and TRBJ1-6; a weak D match, TRBD1 (5 bases). The CDR3 runs to 14 residues. CDR1 and CDR2 (germline): SGHNT, YYREEE (reference sequence). Deletions cut 2 bases from V and 7 bases from J, with 10 bases between. The chain's CDR3 is CASSFGGYNSPLHF. The DNA of the CDR3 is TGTGCCAGCAGCTTCGGGGGTTACAATTCACCCCTCCACTTT.

V and J are TRBV4-1 and TRBJ1-1; 8 nucleotides line up with TRBD1. The CDR3 runs 17 residues. Losses at the gene ends were 1 base for V and 5 bases for J; bases not matched to a gene: 12. CDR1 is MGHRA, CDR2 YSYEKL, per germline. In DNA form, the CDR3 reads TGCGCCAGCAGCCAAGGGACAGGGCGAGTGGAGGGGACTGAAGCTTTCTTT. This translates into CASSQGTGRVEGTEAFF.

The chain joins TRBV5-1 to TRBJ2-6; D perhaps matches TRBD2 (7 bases). V lost 3 bases and J 2 bases, leaving 24 bases between the germline ends. Germline V lookup: CDR1 SGHRS, CDR2 YFSETQ. CDR3 size: 20 residues. The CDR3, as DNA: TGCGCCAGCAGCTGGGCGCGGAGGGGGGGCGCGTCGGCTGGGGCCAACGTCCTGACTTTC. It specifies CASSWARRGGASAGANVLTF. Drawing the rest from reference TRBV5-1 and TRBJ2-6, the complete variable domain is KAGVTQTPRYLIKTRGQQVTLSCSPISGHRSVSWYQQTPGQGLQFLFEYFSETQRNKGNFPGRFSGRQFSNSRSEMNVSTLELGDSALYLCASSWARRGGASAGANVLTFGAGSRLTVL.

This rearrangement joins TRBV18 to TRBJ1-2; D might be TRBD1 (5 bases). Germline CDR1 reads KGHSH; CDR2 reads LQKENI. Trimming pared 2 bases from V and 6 bases from J, leaving 7 bases between. The CDR3 has 12 amino acids. CDR3 in amino acids: CASSPGDHGYTF. The CDR3, as DNA: TGTGCCAGCTCACCAGGGGACCATGGCTACACCTTC.

J is TRBJ2-2 and V is TRBV3-1 (or the pseudogene TRBV3-2); D is perhaps TRBD1 or TRBD2 (5 bases each). Germline lookup yields CDR1 LGHDT and CDR2 YNNKEL (reference sequence). Trimming shortened V by 4 bases and J by 5 bases, and 17 bases separated the two germline ends. The CDR3 loop spans 16 amino acids. The CDR3 bases are TGTGCCAGCAGCCGAGGCGCGGACACGGGGACCGGGGAGCTGTTTTTT. Its translation is CASSRGADTGTGELFF.

The chain links TRBV3-1 (or the pseudogene TRBV3-2) to TRBJ1-6, with a possible D match to TRBD1 (5 bases). With 1 base removed from V and 8 bases from J, the gap between germline ends came to 12 bases. The germline gives CDR1 LGHDT, CDR2 YNNKEL (reference sequence). This CDR3 has 15 amino acids. CDR3 sequence: CASSQGAGLDSPLHF. CDR3 DNA: TGTGCCAGCAGCCAAGGGGCAGGGCTTGATTCACCCCTCCACTTT.

The gene calls are TRBV6-2 or TRBV6-3 and TRBJ2-3, with TRBD2 matching over 7 bases. Germline V CDR1 and CDR2: MNHEY, SVGEGT. The CDR3 contains 15 residues. V lost 2 bases to trimming and J lost 2 bases; unmatched junction nucleotides: 4. In nucleotides, the CDR3 is TGTGCCAGCAGTTACGCGGGGGTCAACACAGATACGCAGTATTTT. This gives the protein CASSYAGVNTDTQYF.